The rows below give T cell receptor beta chains drawn from one sample of a study of OX40 agonist ivuxolimab in advanced cancers. Libraries were prepared by immunoSEQ multiplex PCR; TCRdb keeps only in-frame clonotypes and omits some of them. This table holds around 60,000 clones, 70% to 90% found once. The specimen comprised CD4+ or CD8+ T cells sorted from blood, sampled in a trial of the OX40 agonist ivuxolimab. The receptors stem from an adult with an advanced solid tumor such as melanoma, head and neck, liver or kidney cancer. The CDR3 runs from the conserved cysteine through the conserved F or W. D genes are given only for firm matches. Size is omitted from some rows. Given values are once, few, many or a class for expanded clones.

NA,NA,TRBV5-3,TRBJ2-4,TGTGCCAGCAGCTTGTCTGGACAGAACATTCAGTACTTC,CASSLSGQNIQYF
NA,NA,TRBV10-3,TRBJ1-1,TGTGCCATCAGTCCCCAGGAGGACAGAACTGAAGCTTTCTTT,CAISPQEDRTEAFF
TRBD1,NA,TRBV4-1,TRBJ2-2,TGCGCCAGCAGCCAATGGACAGGGGGCCCCGGGGAGCTGTTTTTT,CASSQWTGGPGELFF
TRBD2,NA,TRBV14,TRBJ2-2,TGTGCCAGCAGCCAAGTTCCAGCGGGAGGGGTCACCGGGGAGCTGTTTTTT,CASSQVPAGGVTGELFF
NA,NA,TRBV9,TRBJ2-1,TGTGCCAGCAGCGTAGGACAGGGAGGGAATGAGCAGTTCTTC,CASSVGQGGNEQFF
NA,NA,TRBV7-9,TRBJ2-7,TGTGCCAGCAGCCTCCAGCAGGGGCAATTCTACGAGCAGTACTTC,CASSLQQGQFYEQYF
NA,NA,TRBV27,TRBJ1-6,TGTGCCAGCAGTTCCATTGGTACAGGGTATAATTCACCCCTCCACTTT,CASSSIGTGYNSPLHF
TRBD2,NA,TRBV5-6,TRBJ2-7,TGTGCCAGCAGTGGGGATGGACTAGGTAACTACGAGCAGTACTTC,CASSGDGLGNYEQYF
TRBD2,few,TRBV19,TRBJ2-1,TGTGCCAGTAGTATGGTAGCGGGAGGGCTAGTCGAGCAGTTCTTC,CASSMVAGGLVEQFF
NA,once,TRBV4-3,TRBJ2-2,TGCGCCAGCAGCCAAGATATGTTAGGGGAGAACACCGGGGAGCTGTTTTTT,CASSQDMLGENTGELFF
NA,NA,TRBV5-6,TRBJ2-5,TGTGCCAGCAGCTTGGCCGGGGGGCTCGGGGAGACCCAGTACTTC,CASSLAGGLGETQYF
NA,NA,TRBV10-2,TRBJ2-7,TGCGCCAGCAGCCCCGGGGTGGACTACGAGCAGTACTTC,CASSPGVDYEQYF
TRBD1,NA,TRBV27,TRBJ2-5,TGTGCCACCAGCATGGGACAGGGTGGGACCCAGTACTTC,CATSMGQGGTQYF
TRBD1,NA,TRBV2,TRBJ2-7,TGTGCCAGCACCGGGACAGGGTCCTACGAGCAGTACTTC,CASTGTGSYEQYF
NA,NA,TRBV29-1,TRBJ2-7,TGCAGCGTAGGGCAGCTCTACGAGCAGTACTTC,CSVGQLYEQYF
NA,NA,TRBV7-2,TRBJ2-3,TGTGCCAGCAGCCCACGTACAGGCGCAGATACGCAGTATTTT,CASSPRTGADTQYF
NA,NA,TRBV13,TRBJ2-7,TGTGCCAGCAGCTTAGGGACTAGAACACACGAGCAGTACTTC,CASSLGTRTHEQYF
NA,NA,TRBV5-4,TRBJ2-3,TGTGCCAGCAGCCCCCCTGATGGGGCTGGTACGCAGTATTTT,CASSPPDGAGTQYF
TRBD1,NA,TRBV11-3,TRBJ2-7,TGTGCCAGCAGCGGGCGGGACAGGGACCGCGAGCAGTACTTC,CASSGRDRDREQYF
NA,NA,TRBV15,TRBJ2-5,TGTGCCACCAGCAGAGATTCAGGGGCCACTGTAGGGGAGACCCAGTACTTC,CATSRDSGATVGETQYF
TRBD2,NA,TRBV7-9,TRBJ2-1,TGTGCCAGCAGCCCACTAGCGGGAGGGCTCGATGAGCAGTTCTTC,CASSPLAGGLDEQFF
NA,NA,TRBV28,TRBJ1-2,TGTGCCAGCAGTCTAAGCCGATGGAATGGCTACACCTTC,CASSLSRWNGYTF
NA,NA,TRBV7-9,TRBJ1-1,TGTGCCAGCGTCGAGGGCGGGGACACTGAAGCTTTCTTT,CASVEGGDTEAFF
NA,NA,TRBV4-2,TRBJ2-7,TGTGCCAGCAGCCAAGGACTTGTCTCCTACGAGCAGTACTTC,CASSQGLVSYEQYF
TRBD1,medium-sized,TRBV27,TRBJ2-7,TGTGCCAGCAGCTGGGGACAGGGGAAGGCCTCCTACGAGCAGTACTTC,CASSWGQGKASYEQYF
NA,NA,TRBV28,TRBJ2-1,TGTGCCAGCAGGGACATTGAACTAGGCCTATACTACAATGAGCAGTTCTTC,CASRDIELGLYYNEQFF
NA,NA,TRBV28,TRBJ1-1,TGTGCCAGCAGTTTAGACAGGAACACTGAAGCTTTCTTT,CASSLDRNTEAFF
NA,NA,TRBV27,TRBJ2-7,TGTGCCAGCAGTTTAAACTCGGGAGCCTACGAGCAGTACTTC,CASSLNSGAYEQYF
NA,NA,TRBV5-4,TRBJ1-1,TGTGCCAGCAGCTCAGGACTAGGCACTGAAGCTTTCTTT,CASSSGLGTEAFF
TRBD2,NA,TRBV5-1,TRBJ2-7,TGCGCCAGCAGGAGGGGACTATCCTCCTACGAGCAGTACTTC,CASRRGLSSYEQYF
TRBD2,NA,TRBV28,TRBJ2-2,TGTGCCAGCAGGTGGGCGGGAGACAACACCGGGGAGCTGTTTTTT,CASRWAGDNTGELFF
NA,NA,TRBV25-1,TRBJ2-7,TGTGCCAGCAGTGGCAGAGGTAATACTTTCTACGAGCAGTACTTC,CASSGRGNTFYEQYF
NA,NA,TRBV9,TRBJ2-2,TGTGCCAGCAGCTCGGATACGGGCACCGGGGAGCTGTTTTTT,CASSSDTGTGELFF
NA,NA,TRBV5-4,TRBJ1-1,TGTGCCAGCAGCTTGGTGACAGACCTTGAAGCTTTCTTT,CASSLVTDLEAFF
NA,NA,TRBV28,TRBJ2-6,TGTGCCAGCAGTTTCATTCAGGTTTCTGGGGCCAACGTCCTGACTTTC,CASSFIQVSGANVLTF
TRBD1,few,TRBV6-1,TRBJ2-1,TGTGCCAGCAGGGTTGACAGGGCCCCCTACAATGAGCAGTTCTTC,CASRVDRAPYNEQFF
TRBD1,NA,TRBV2,TRBJ1-1,TGTGCCAGCAACGGACAGGGAAGAGGGAACACTGAAGCTTTCTTT,CASNGQGRGNTEAFF
TRBD1,NA,TRBV15,TRBJ2-7,TGTGCCACCAGCAGAGGGGACAGCTACGAGCAGTACTTC,CATSRGDSYEQYF
NA,NA,TRBV5-8,TRBJ1-1,TGTGCCAGCAGCCGGGGGCGAGGCACTGAAGCTTTCTTT,CASSRGRGTEAFF
TRBD2,NA,TRBV6-4,TRBJ2-5,TGTGCCAGCAGTGACCTGGGGGTCAGAGGTACTTTAGCGGGAGAGGAGACCCAGTACTTC,CASSDLGVRGTLAGEETQYF
TRBD1,NA,TRBV9,TRBJ2-1,TGTGCCAGCAGCGCATCCGGGACAGGAGACAATGAGCAGTTCTTC,CASSASGTGDNEQFF
TRBD1,NA,TRBV7-9,TRBJ2-5,TGTGCCAGCAGCCCGACAGGGCCGGGAGAGACCCAGTACTTC,CASSPTGPGETQYF
NA,NA,TRBV11-2,TRBJ2-5,TGTGCCAGCAGCTTAGAAGACAGCACGGAGACCCAGTACTTC,CASSLEDSTETQYF
NA,NA,TRBV27,TRBJ1-4,TGTGCCAGCAGCCCGCACCCGGGGGCTGCAAATGAAAAACTGTTTTTT,CASSPHPGAANEKLFF
NA,NA,TRBV10-3,TRBJ2-1,TGTGCCATCGGGGGCACCTACTACAATGAGCAGTTCTTC,CAIGGTYYNEQFF
TRBD2,NA,TRBV5-1,TRBJ2-3,TGCGCCAGCAGCTTTGGGCTGATGGGACTAGCGGGAGGGAGTGATTTAGATACGCAGTATTTT,CASSFGLMGLAGGSDLDTQYF
TRBD2,NA,TRBV14,TRBJ2-2,TGTGCCAGCAGCCAAGATTGGGCTAGCGGGAACACCGGGGAGCTGTTTTTT,CASSQDWASGNTGELFF
NA,NA,TRBV6-4,TRBJ2-3,TGTGCCAGCAGTGACGGGACCGCCAGCACAGATACGCAGTATTTT,CASSDGTASTDTQYF
NA,few,TRBV29-1,TRBJ1-1,TGCAGCGTTGAGGGGAGCCGCACTGAAGCTTTCTTT,CSVEGSRTEAFF
NA,NA,TRBV11-1,TRBJ2-5,TGTGCCAGCAGCCCCGACAGGAATCAAGAGACCCAGTACTTC,CASSPDRNQETQYF
NA,NA,TRBV5-4,TRBJ1-3,TGTGCCAGCAGCCATTCGCGACGGCCGTCCGACACCATATATTTT,CASSHSRRPSDTIYF
TRBD1,NA,TRBV28,TRBJ2-7,TGTGCCAGCAGTTTTCCGGGACAGGGGTACGAGCAGTACTTC,CASSFPGQGYEQYF
NA,NA,TRBV7-9,TRBJ1-6,TGTGCCAGCAGAAGGGCTGGTAATTCACCCCTCCACTTT,CASRRAGNSPLHF
TRBD1,NA,TRBV28,TRBJ1-4,TGTGCCAGCAGCCTGACAGGGGTATCTGAAAAACTGTTTTTT,CASSLTGVSEKLFF
NA,NA,TRBV9,TRBJ2-1,TGTGCCAGCAGCGTAGCTTGGAGCTCCTACAATGAGCAGTTCTTC,CASSVAWSSYNEQFF
NA,NA,TRBV7-9,TRBJ2-1,TGTGCCAGCAGCCGGGGTGTACAGAACAATGAGCAGTTCTTC,CASSRGVQNNEQFF
NA,NA,TRBV7-9,TRBJ2-3,TGTGCCAGCAGCGCCCAGGGGACGAATACGCAGTATTTT,CASSAQGTNTQYF
NA,medium-sized,TRBV7-2,TRBJ1-2,TGTGCCAGCAGCTTAGTTGGAGGGTCTGATGGCTACACCTTC,CASSLVGGSDGYTF